This T cell receptor (beta chain) comes out of a study of human T cells and chemical hapten exposure. Across the whole study: Slight differences in pooled library volume were the main source of varying TCR yields across samples.

CDR3 length equals 15 residues. Per the germline V gene, CDR1 is SGHRS and CDR2 is YFSETQ. V lost 4 bases, J lost 5 bases, and 17 bases lay in between. The library attached unique molecular identifiers to individual cDNA molecules. Original processing methods: Ranging from roughly 23,224 to 700,000, TCR counts per sample had a median value of around 92,000. TCRdb analysed the RACE reads with MiXCR anew, one entry per CDR3 protein. These V and J calls derive from TCRdb rather than the authors' analysis. Among 85,000 to 95,000 distinct CDR3 sequences listed, about 8.8% were seen once. Time point noted: healthy volunteer bleed at 2 weeks. Unfractionated whole blood was the source of the extracted total RNA.

The material sequenced was whole blood. The genes are TRBV5-1 and TRBJ2-3; tentative D call: TRBD1 (6 bases). This TCR came from a female donor in good health. Some clones in this sample may be carry-over from other donors' samples. The CDR3 sequence: CASSGGMGAVDTQYF. As DNA, the CDR3 is TGCGCCAGCAGCGGGGGCATGGGGGCCGTAGATACGCAGTATTTT.